The 10 T cell receptor beta chains reported below all come from one sample, sequenced in a study of sequential checkpoint blockade in melanoma. This sample's treatment: randomized to nivolumab then ipilimumab (arm A) or the reverse (arm B). Repertoires were generated with immunoSEQ multiplex PCR, while TCRdb's copy carries only in-frame clones and drops some. The sample consists of over 15,000 clones, 70% to 80% of them appearing once. The material was CD8+ T cells sorted from blood (inferred from file names), obtained from a patient given nivolumab and ipilimumab in sequence. The receptors shown here come from a human donor with melanoma.

The chain joins TRBV7-8 to TRBJ2-7; possibly TRBD2 for D (5 bases). Germline V gives CDR1 SGHVS, CDR2 FQNEAQ. V lost 2 bases and J lost 4, with 12 bases in between. The CDR3 contains 14 residues. The CDR3 protein is CASSLPAGGYEQYF. CDR3 nucleotides: TGTGCCAGCAGCTTACCTGCGGGCGGGTACGAGCAGTACTTC.

V and J are TRBV29-1 and TRBJ1-2; possibly TRBD1 for D (6 bases). CDR1 SQVTM and CDR2 ANQGSEA come from the germline V gene. V was trimmed by 0 bases and J by 4 bases, leaving 18 bases between them. CDR3 length: 16 amino acids. CDR3 region: CSVEDGGGGGSYGYTF. The CDR3 DNA sequence: TGCAGCGTTGAAGATGGAGGGGGGGGAGGATCCTATGGCTACACCTTC.

V gene TRBV7-2 combines with J gene TRBJ2-7, with D possibly matching TRBD2 (6 bases). CDR3 length: 14 residues. V lost 8 bases to trimming and J lost 0 bases, with 14 bases between them. Germline CDR1 is SGHTA and CDR2 is FQGNSA. In nucleotides, the CDR3 is TGTGCCAGCTCCGGGGACTCGAGCTCCTACGAGCAGTACTTC. It translates to CASSGDSSSYEQYF.

This clone came up once. This chain links TRBV27 with TRBJ1-2; D perhaps matches TRBD1 (6 bases). The CDR3 sequence is 15 residues long. Germline-derived CDR1 and CDR2 are MNHEY and SMNVEV (reference sequence). The V end lost 2 bases, the J end lost 5 bases, and 15 bases lay between the germline ends. The CDR3 sequence: CASSLTRGRFYGYTF. The CDR3 nucleotides are TGTGCCAGCAGTTTAACCAGGGGCCGATTTTATGGCTACACCTTC.

The genes are TRBV27 and TRBJ2-7, with D maybe TRBD2 (6 bases). Germline assignment: CDR1 MNHEY and CDR2 SMNVEV (reference sequence). Trimming cost V 4 bases and J 2 bases, with 15 bases left between them. The CDR3 has 15 residues. The CDR3 DNA sequence: TGTGCCAGCAGTTCCTGGGAGGCCGGACCCTACGAGCAGTACTTC. Its translation: CASSSWEAGPYEQYF.

This clone was counted only a few times. This sequence joins TRBV14 and TRBJ2-7; TRBD1 matches 8 bases. Unmatched junction bases numbered 10, after V lost 6 bases and J lost 0 bases. The germline V gene encodes CDR1 SGHDN and CDR2 FVKESK. The CDR3 extends over 16 amino acids. CDR3 DNA: TGTGCCAGCAGTCCAAGATCGGACAGGGCCTCCTACGAGCAGTACTTC. This codes for CASSPRSDRASYEQYF.

The chain combines TRBV5-5 with TRBJ1-4; D uncertain. CDR1 is SGHKS, CDR2 YYEKEE, per germline (reference sequence). Trimming cost V 1 base and J 7 bases, with 14 bases left between them. The CDR3 length is 15 residues. In nucleotides, the CDR3 is TGTGCCAGCAGCTTGTTTCCGTTAGTGAGTGAAAAACTGTTTTTT. This encodes CASSLFPLVSEKLFF.

The chain joins TRBV9 to TRBJ1-1; D ambiguous. The CDR3 runs 14 residues. Trimming cost V 3 bases and J 1 base, with 10 bases left between them. Germline CDR1 is SGDLS and CDR2 is YYNGEE. The CDR3 region has the DNA TGTGCCAGCAGCGCCTCGGGGAAGAACACTGAAGCTTTCTTT. Its protein product is CASSASGKNTEAFF. Filled out from reference TRBV9 and TRBJ1-1, the complete variable domain reads DSGVTQTPKHLITATGQRVTLRCSPRSGDLSVYWYQQSLDQGLQFLIQYYNGEERAKGNILERFSAQQFPDLHSELNLSSLELGDSALYFCASSASGKNTEAFFGQGTRLTVV.

The rearrangement links TRBV5-4 to TRBJ1-2; D call uncertain. The CDR3 has 12 amino acids. Germline V gene sequence: CDR1 SGHNT, CDR2 YYREEE (reference sequence). With 6 bases removed from V and 12 bases from J, the gap between germline ends came to 18 bases. CDR3 protein: CASNVGAESNTF. The CDR3 DNA reads as TGTGCCAGCAACGTGGGAGCGGAGAGTAACACCTTC.

The CDR3 reads CASSMRWLGTANGYTF. CDR3 sequence (DNA): TGTGCCAGTAGTATGAGGTGGTTGGGGACAGCGAATGGCTACACCTTC. The chain is built from TRBV19 and TRBJ1-2; 7 nucleotides line up with TRBD1. J was trimmed by 6 bases and V by 3 bases; bases with no gene match: 13. The V gene's germline CDR1 is LNHDA and CDR2 SQIVND (reference sequence). The CDR3 runs 16 residues.